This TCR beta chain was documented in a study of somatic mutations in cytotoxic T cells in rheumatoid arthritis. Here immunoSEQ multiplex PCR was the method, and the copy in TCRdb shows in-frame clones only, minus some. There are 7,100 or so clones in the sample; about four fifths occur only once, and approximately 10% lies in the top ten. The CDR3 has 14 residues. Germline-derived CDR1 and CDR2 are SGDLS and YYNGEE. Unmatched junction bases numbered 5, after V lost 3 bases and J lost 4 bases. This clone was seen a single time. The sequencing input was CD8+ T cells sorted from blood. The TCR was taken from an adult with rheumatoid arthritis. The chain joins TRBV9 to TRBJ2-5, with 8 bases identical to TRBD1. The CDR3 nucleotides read TGTGCCAGCAGCGCGTCTGACAGGGGAGAGACCCAGTACTTC. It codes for CASSASDRGETQYF.